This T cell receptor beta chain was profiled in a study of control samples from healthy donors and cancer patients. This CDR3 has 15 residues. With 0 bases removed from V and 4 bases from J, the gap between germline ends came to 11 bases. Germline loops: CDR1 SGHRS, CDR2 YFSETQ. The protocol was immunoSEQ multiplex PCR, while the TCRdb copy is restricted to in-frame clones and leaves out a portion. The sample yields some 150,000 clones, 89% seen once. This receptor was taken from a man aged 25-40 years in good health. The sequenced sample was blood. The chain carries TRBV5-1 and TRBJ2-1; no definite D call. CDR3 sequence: CASSLVGSVYNEQFF. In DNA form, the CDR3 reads TGCGCCAGCAGCTTGGTAGGGTCGGTTTACAATGAGCAGTTCTTC.